The 23 T cell receptor beta chains reported below all come from one sample, sequenced in a study of cytomegalovirus exposure and HLA in healthy donors. The PCR contained 60 Vbeta and 13 Jbeta primers. Measured with immunoSEQ multiplex PCR; TCRdb has only the in-frame clones, and not every one. The sample shows hundreds of thousands of clones, more than 60% of them seen only once. The sample taken for sequencing was PBMCs. Every receptor here comes from a woman aged 25-40 years in good health and CMV-seronegative.

Worth noting for this clone: One end of the junction fails to match germline, which may point to a read error. This specimen includes other DNA sequences encoding the same CDR3. The gene calls are TRBV6-1 and TRBJ1-1; 7 bases are shared with TRBD1. This CDR3 has 16 residues. The germline V gene encodes CDR1 MNHNS and CDR2 SASEGT. The chain's CDR3 is CASSEQQGTMNTEAFF. The CDR3 DNA reads as TGTGCCAGCAGTGAACAACAGGGGACAATGAACACTGAAGCCTTCTTT.

V is TRBV20-1 and J is TRBJ1-1, with D hard to call. CDR1 is DFQATT, CDR2 SNEGSKA, per germline (reference sequence). With 5 bases removed from V and 4 bases from J, the gap between germline ends came to 8 bases. The CDR3 contains 11 residues. CDR3 amino acids: CSAERGTEAFF. The CDR3 nucleotides are TGCAGTGCTGAAAGAGGCACTGAAGCTTTCTTT.

This chain uses TRBV6-1 with TRBJ1-1; no clear D. The CDR3 extends over 13 amino acids. The V gene's germline CDR1 is MNHNS and CDR2 SASEGT. The ends were cut back, 4 bases at V and 4 bases at J, with 10 bases in the middle. CDR3 protein: CASSARVVTEAFF. Here the CDR3 DNA reads TGTGCCAGCAGTGCGAGGGTTGTCACTGAAGCTTTCTTT.

The chain is built from TRBV10-2 and TRBJ2-4, with 12 positions matching TRBD2. The CDR3 totals 19 residues. Per the germline V gene, CDR1 is WSHSY and CDR2 is SAAADI. Trimming at V came to 3 bases and at J to 0 bases, leaving 9 bases not matched to a gene. This CDR3 reads CASSELAGGSDLAKNIQYF. Here the CDR3 DNA reads TGCGCCAGCAGTGAACTAGCGGGGGGCTCGGATCTAGCCAAAAACATTCAGTACTTC.

This chain uses TRBV15 with TRBJ2-1; 7 bases agree with TRBD2. After removal of 1 base from V and 2 bases from J, the junction contained 11 bases not matched to a gene. The germline V gene encodes CDR1 LNHNV and CDR2 YYDKDF (reference sequence). The CDR3 contains 18 residues. The CDR3 nucleotides are TGTGCCACCAGCAGAGGTGGGGGGAGGGGAACCGCCTACAATGAGCAGTTCTTC. Encoded protein: CATSRGGGRGTAYNEQFF.

J is TRBJ1-1 and V is TRBV19; tentatively, D is TRBD1 (6 bases). The ends were cut back, 5 bases at V and 3 bases at J, with 10 bases in the middle. This CDR3 spans 13 amino acids. The germline CDR1 and CDR2 sequences are LNHDA and SQIVND (reference sequence). CDR3 in DNA: TGTGCCAGTAGTGAAACAGGGCACACTGAAGCTTTCTTT. Residues: CASSETGHTEAFF.

The chain has TRBV4-1 and TRBJ2-1; tentative D call: TRBD2 (5 bases). With 4 bases removed from V and 8 bases from J, the gap between germline ends came to 15 bases. Germline V gene sequence: CDR1 MGHRA, CDR2 YSYEKL. This CDR3 contains 14 residues. CDR3 DNA: TGCGCCAGCAGCCCCACCCCACTAGTCCATGAGCAGTTCTTC. It translates to CASSPTPLVHEQFF.

V usage is TRBV6-5 and J usage is TRBJ2-3; no clear D. V shed 2 bases and J shed 4 bases, with 13 bases lying between them. Germline-derived CDR1 and CDR2 are MNHEY and SVGAGI. This CDR3 contains 15 residues. The CDR3 coding sequence is TGTGCCAGCAGTTACGACCAGGCATTTGCAGATACGCAGTATTTT. This translates into CASSYDQAFADTQYF.

This rearrangement joins TRBV19 to TRBJ1-1; 8 bases are shared with TRBD1. This CDR3 has 15 residues. Germline V lookup: CDR1 LNHDA, CDR2 SQIVND (reference sequence). Trimming took 6 bases from V and 1 from J; bases not matched to a gene: 7. As DNA, the CDR3 is TGTGCCAGTAGAGACCGGGGACAGGCGAACACTGAAGCTTTCTTT. This gives the protein CASRDRGQANTEAFF.

Worth noting for this clone: The germline gene is not matched at one end of the junction; a read error may be the cause. The chain combines TRBV5-4 with TRBJ2-7; 12 bases are a match to TRBD2. CDR3 size: 17 residues. Germline V gives CDR1 SGHNT, CDR2 YYREEE (reference sequence). The DNA of the CDR3 is TGTGGCAGCAGCCCCTACCTGACTAGCGGGAGTGTCTACGAGCAGTACTTC. It yields the protein CGSSPYLTSGSVYEQYF.

Note on this clone: Additional DNA sequences in this sample encode the identical CDR3. The chain employs TRBV30 and TRBJ1-1; D is uncertain. V lost 0 bases, J lost 1 base, and 6 bases lay in between. Germline lookup yields CDR1 GTSNPN and CDR2 SVGIG (reference sequence). The CDR3 runs to 13 residues. The CDR3: CAWSVGGNTEAFF. In nucleotides, the CDR3 is TGTGCCTGGAGTGTCGGCGGGAACACTGAAGCTTTCTTT.

The V gene is TRBV5-4, the J gene TRBJ2-2; 11 bases match TRBD2. CDR1 and CDR2 from the germline V gene are SGHNT and YYREEE (reference sequence). This CDR3 is built from 17 residues. V gave up 4 bases and J gave up 2 bases; unmatched junction bases: 7. CDR3 protein: CASSTRLAGLNTGELFF. The CDR3, as DNA: TGTGCCAGCAGCACGAGACTAGCGGGGCTCAACACCGGGGAGCTGTTTTTT.

The chain combines TRBV2 with TRBJ2-1; D call uncertain. V was cut by 7 bases and J by 7 bases, with 8 bases left in between. CDR3 length: 11 amino acids. Germline V lookup: CDR1 SNHLY, CDR2 FYNNEI. The CDR3 sequence is CASIRLNEQFF. The CDR3 region has the DNA TGTGCCAGCATCAGGTTAAATGAGCAGTTCTTC.

The rearrangement uses TRBV19 and TRBJ1-5; 8 nucleotides match TRBD1. Germline V gene lookup returns CDR1 LNHDA and CDR2 SQIVND (reference sequence). V gave up 5 bases and J gave up 4 bases; unmatched junction bases: 10. The CDR3 sequence is 16 residues long. The CDR3 nucleotides read TGTGCCAGTAGTCCCGGGACAGGCGACGGAAATCAGCCCCAGCATTTT. It is translated as CASSPGTGDGNQPQHF.

As to this clone: An end of the junction differs from the germline gene, which may be a read error. The rearrangement uses TRBV7-9 and TRBJ1-1; 8 bases are a match to TRBD1. Per germline, CDR1 SEHNR and CDR2 FQNEAQ (reference sequence). CDR3 size: 14 residues. CDR3 residues: CSSSLTGDGTEAFF. DNA of the CDR3: TGTTCCAGCAGCTTGACAGGGGACGGCACTGAAGCTTTCTTT.

The chain couples TRBV5-6 to TRBJ2-4, with D possibly matching TRBD2 (6 bases). The germline V gene encodes CDR1 SGHDT and CDR2 YYEEEE. The germline V and J ends were trimmed by 5 bases and 9 bases, with 18 bases remaining between them. CDR3 length: 14 amino acids. CDR3 sequence (DNA): TGTGCCAGCAGGGCGCTGGGGGAGGACGGCATTCAGTACTTC. Protein product: CASRALGEDGIQYF.

V gene TRBV7-9 combines with J gene TRBJ2-1; the D is unclear. The germline CDR1 and CDR2 sequences are SEHNR and FQNEAQ (reference sequence). The V gene lost 10 bases and the J gene lost 0 bases, with 13 bases spanning the gap. The CDR3 runs 14 residues. CDR3 DNA: TGTGCCACCAATCACCTGAGCTCCTACAATGAGCAGTTCTTC. Encoded protein: CATNHLSSYNEQFF. Using reference TRBV7-9 and TRBJ2-1 for the parts outside the CDR3, the full variable domain is DTGVSQNPRHKITKRGQNVTFRCDPISEHNRLYWYRQTLGQGPEFLTYFQNEAQLEKSRLLSDRFSAERPKGSFSTLEIQRTEQGDSAMYLCATNHLSSYNEQFFGPGTRLTVL.

A note on this clone: Other DNA sequences of this sample code for an identical CDR3. The genes are TRBV30 and TRBJ1-5, with 7 nucleotides matching TRBD1. Germline V gives CDR1 GTSNPN, CDR2 SVGIG (reference sequence). CDR3 length: 13 residues. The V and J ends lost 1 base and 7 bases, in that order; junction bases with no gene match: 4. The CDR3 reads CAWSADRVQPQHF. The CDR3 nucleotides are TGTGCCTGGAGTGCCGACAGGGTACAGCCCCAGCATTTT.

There are a few counts of this clone. CDR3 DNA sequence: TGCGCCAGCAGCCAACGAGGGACAGACGTGGATACGCAGTATTTT. Translation gives CASSQRGTDVDTQYF. The chain recombines TRBV4-1 with TRBJ2-3; 7 bases fit TRBD1. The CDR3 is 15 amino acids. Germline V gene sequence: CDR1 MGHRA, CDR2 YSYEKL. Unmatched junction bases numbered 8, after V lost 2 bases and J lost 6 bases.

This clone was observed a single time. The V call is TRBV5-8, the J call TRBJ2-1, with 10 bases matching TRBD2. The CDR3 loop spans 17 amino acids. The germline gives CDR1 SGHTS, CDR2 YDEGEE. The V segment lost 0 bases and the J segment 6 bases; nucleotides outside the gene matches: 9. For the CDR3, the DNA is TGTGCCAGCAGCTTGGTGGGGATAAGGACTAGCGGCAATGAGCAGTTCTTC. As protein: CASSLVGIRTSGNEQFF.

This sequence joins TRBV28 and TRBJ2-7; the D is unclear. The CDR3 consists of 12 residues. Germline assignment: CDR1 MDHEN and CDR2 SYDVKM. V gave up 3 bases and J gave up 5 bases, with 8 bases separating them. Here the CDR3 DNA reads TGTGCCAGCAGTTTCTTTAACAACGAGCAGTACTTC. This sequence encodes CASSFFNNEQYF.

The chain is built from TRBV5-1 and TRBJ1-5, with D possibly being TRBD1 (5 bases). CDR1 and CDR2 (germline): SGHRS, YFSETQ. CDR3 length: 12 amino acids. V shed 9 bases and J shed 3 bases, with 10 bases lying between them. The CDR3, as DNA: TGCGCCAACCAGGGTTACAATCAGCCCCAGCATTTT. It codes for CANQGYNQPQHF.

This chain links TRBV10-3 with TRBJ2-1; TRBD2 aligns across 14 bases. The ends lost 8 bases at V and 3 bases at J; junction bases unmatched: 12. Per germline, CDR1 ENHRY and CDR2 SYGVKD. The CDR3 is 18 amino acids. The CDR3 DNA sequence: TGTGCCATCGGCCCGGGGACTAGCGGGAGTAGGGGCTACAATGAGCAGTTCTTC. Translating it yields CAIGPGTSGSRGYNEQFF.